A single TCR beta chain is shown here with its context. V trimming: 7 bases; J trimming: 8 bases; junction bases outside the gene matches: 16. The CDR3 is 15 residues long. Germline CDR1 and CDR2: MNHEY and SVGAGI. These data are taken from a study of blood T cell repertoires in COVID-19. Study overall: The origin of the acute and convalescent COVID-19 samples was the United States, Italy and Spain.

Assay used: immunoSEQ multiplex PCR; TCRdb lists only in-frame clones, some missing. The sample records tens of thousands of clones, over 75% being singletons. This sequence originates from an older woman with acute or convalescent COVID-19. This chain links TRBV6-5 with TRBJ1-2; 7 nucleotides line up with TRBD1. Sequencing input: peripheral blood. Written as DNA, the CDR3 is TGTGCCAGCACCCCCGCCGGGACAGCCTGGCGGGGCTACACCTTC. Its protein is CASTPAGTAWRGYTF.